This paragraph covers one T cell receptor beta chain sequence. This clonotype was counted many times. Its antigen remains undetermined. Per-base quality was not reported, and no clone a single base away is much larger than it. What this sample's time point label stands for: newly diagnosed GD, antithyroid drugs for less than 3 months. For both TCR sequencing and RNA sequencing, RNA was extracted from PBMCs in TRIzol. The diagnosis of Graves' disease was made according to American Thyroid Association guidelines. Patients for the study were recruited at an endocrinology department in Xi'an, China. Each patient gave approximately 10 milliliters of peripheral blood, collected in an EDTA anticoagulant tube. Ficoll Paque Plus density gradient separation was used to isolate PBMCs, and no further T cell sorting was performed. An Agilent 2100 Bioanalyzer and agarose gel were used to check RNA quality, and a NanoDrop 2000 was used to measure RNA concentration.

This sample was taken from a study of regulatory T cells in long-lasting Graves disease (dated by TCRdb to the early 2020s). With regard to the full study: Newly diagnosed Graves' disease patients had taken antithyroid drugs for less than 3 months. A total of 35 or so samples underwent TCR sequencing: some 13 from persistent and some 20 from newly diagnosed Graves' disease patients. This study used TCR sequencing and RNA sequencing of peripheral blood to compare persistent Graves' disease patients against newly diagnosed Graves' disease patients. The study was registered as a clinical trial and conducted in China. Here is what the overall study found, with its caveats: Peripheral blood alone was examined, since thyroid tissue, which constituted the primary lesion, could not be accessed. The authors acknowledged the small sample size as a limitation that may reduce accuracy. Persistent Graves' disease patients showed lower TCR Shannon entropy and fewer highly expanded clones than newly diagnosed patients, suggesting clonal expansion. Sequencing and analysis were limited to the TCR beta chain. A larger number of public clonotypes was shared among persistent patients (around 3,000) than among newly diagnosed patients (more than 850). Persistent disease showed preferential use of TRBV28, TRBJ1-2 and TRBJ2-5, whereas newly diagnosed disease favored TRBV20-1 and TRBJ2-1.

Via the germline V gene, CDR1 is KGHDR and CDR2 SFDVKD. Compared with germline, V lacks 3 bases and J lacks 0 bases; bases without a gene match: 2. Reading from cysteine to phenylalanine, the CDR3 counts 15 amino acids. Only the CDR3 portion is preserved as DNA: 45 bases, with reading frame beginning at the first base. The library was prepared using multiplex PCR. Instrument used: Illumina HiSeq 4000. iRepertoire HTBI primers and Arm-PCR amplification of CDR3 regions were used to construct TCR beta libraries. Before sequencing, the PCR products went through gel purification. Per the authors' processing: Gene usage analysis of CDR3 amino acid clonotypes used the 50 to 70 TRBV and 14 to 15 TRBJ segments found across samples. Filtered high-quality paired reads were merged into contigs using COPE and FqMerger. Contigs were aligned with BLAST to IMGT TRBV, TRBD and TRBJ reference genes, and CDR3 was defined per IMGT. Highly expanded clones were defined as clonotypes with a frequency above 0.1%. Shannon entropy was used to measure repertoire diversity, and the Gini coefficient was used to measure V-J evenness. Clonotypes shared by more than one individual were considered public. TCRdb trimmed public reads at Q25 via fastp, called clones via MiXCR and kept in-frame beta chains. Records with the same CDR3 protein are collapsed into one entry carrying the most frequent genes and DNA. The V and J calls here are based on TCRdb, not the publication. This sample comprises under 700,000 distinct CDR3 sequences, roughly a sixth of them detected only once. The top ten constitute just under 25% of the sample.

A further study also used this sample, focusing on T cells in Graves' hyperthyroidism and ophthalmopathy. Per that second paper: Graves' hyperthyroidism was defined as stable when no progression to ophthalmopathy occurred over 18 months of follow-up. Hyperthyroidism patients were newly diagnosed, had a disease duration of under 2 months, and were aged 18 to 65 years. Any patient with an uncontrolled infection, another autoimmune disease, pregnancy or lactation was excluded. Clinical symptoms, serum thyroxine and TRAb, thyroid ultrasound, and orbital computed tomography formed the basis for the diagnoses. A first-round RT-PCR of the TCR CDR3 used the HTBI primer set with the Qiagen OneStep RT-PCR kit. Most expanded thyroid clonotypes (frequency above 0.001) were also detected in blood, a finding suggesting that blood repertoires may reflect thyroid immune responses. In cross-validation, a model built on a 13 V-J signature told ophthalmopathy apart from stable hyperthyroidism with 87.88% sensitivity and roughly 83% specificity, and in testing the same model reached 80%/75%. In validation, the model predicted progression to ophthalmopathy with 65% to 71% sensitivity and over 72% specificity, a median of around 6.6 months before onset. To identify distinguishing TCR V-J signatures, a discovery cohort of 95 to 100 patients was used, comprising 43 with Graves' ophthalmopathy and 57 with stable Graves' hyperthyroidism. Prospective prediction of ophthalmopathy was tested in an independent validation cohort of 18 hyperthyroidism patients and 15 to 17 patients who later progressed to ophthalmopathy. For training and testing, the 100 or so patients in the discovery cohort were randomly divided in a 7:3 ratio. Thyroid tissue and blood T-cell repertoires from more than 5 Graves' hyperthyroidism patients were also compared in the study. After sampling, hyperthyroidism patients received methimazole starting at 30 mg daily, and ophthalmopathy patients received high-dose intravenous methylprednisolone. The libraries were constructed in a second round of multiplex PCR and then size-selected and purified. Libraries were sequenced paired-end with 100 bp reads on an Illumina HiSeq2000. SOAPnuke was used to process the raw data, throwing out any read that contained adapters or uncalled bases, had a mean Phred below 15, or lacked an exact constant-primer or identifier match. High-quality paired reads were merged using COPE v1.2.5, and each unique nucleotide sequence was defined as a clonotype. MiTCR v1.1 was used to align the clonotypes against IMGT TRBV, TRBD and TRBJ reference segments. Only V-J combinations with frequency above 0.0001, covering 99% to 99.2% of repertoires, were analysed. The TCS score was defined as F50 (clonal expansion) divided by E x V (chaos), with BLOSUM62-based TCRdist calculated between CDR3 peptides within each V-J. Welch's t-statistics and random forest reduced roughly 500 V-J features to 13, which were used in a naive Bayes classifier (R e1071). No statistical method was used to set the sample size in advance, and investigators knew the group allocation. The paper reports TCR Vbeta CDR3 sequencing of approximately 130 peripheral blood samples: 40 or so ophthalmopathy, under 80 hyperthyroidism and around 17 progressor patients.

Source: peripheral blood mononuclear cells (PBMCs), taken at new diagnosis, from a patient treated with antithyroid drugs. The source of this sequence is a woman aged 40-60 years with Graves disease. Donor details come from another sample of the same person, matched by shared clones. This receptor chain uses TRBV24-1 and TRBJ1-2; 8 bases in the junction line up with TRBD1. The DNA is TGTGCCACCAGTGATCCGGGACAGGCTAACTATGGCTACACCTTC. Translated, this gives CATSDPGQANYGYTF.